Listed below are T cell receptor beta chains from one sample, sequenced in a study of T cells in Graves' hyperthyroidism and ophthalmopathy. One entry per CDR3 protein, called by TCRdb with MiXCR from the multiplex PCR reads. The repertoire holds around 600,000 distinct CDR3 sequences, with about 14% as singletons. Input material: blood. The receptors come from a woman between 18 and 30 years old with Graves' ophthalmopathy. Each CDR3 is given with its conserved first and last residue. A D gene is named only where the DNA matches it firmly. Clone size is stated in some rows and not others, as once, few, many or a class when expanded.

j_call v_call d_call clone_size cdr3_length cdr3_aa cdr3_nt
TRBJ1-2 TRBV15 TRBD1 few 16 CATSSVPGQRDYGYTF TGTGCCACCAGCAGCGTCCCGGGACAGAGAGACTATGGCTACACCTTC
TRBJ1-6 TRBV11-3 - many 16 CASSPGAYNRNSPLHF TGTGCCAGCAGCCCCGGGGCCTACAACCGTAATTCACCCCTCCACTTT
TRBJ2-7 TRBV18 - - 15 CASSPWGGLVYEQYF TGTGCCAGCTCACCATGGGGGGGGCTGGTGTACGAGCAGTACTTC
TRBJ2-4 TRBV28 TRBD1 - 14 CASSSTGAKNIQYF TGTGCCAGCAGTTCGACAGGGGCCAAAAACATTCAGTACTTC
TRBJ2-7 TRBV4-1 - few 16 CASSQYPRSRTYEQYF TGCGCCAGCAGCCAATACCCCCGATCCCGTACCTACGAGCAGTACTTC
TRBJ2-3 TRBV24-1 TRBD2 - 17 CATSWSSGRAGTDTQYF TGTGCCACCAGTTGGTCTAGCGGGAGGGCCGGCACAGATACGCAGTATTTT
TRBJ2-7 TRBV13 TRBD1 many 12 CASSSDRGEQYF TGTGCCAGCAGCTCGGACAGGGGCGAGCAGTACTTC
TRBJ2-7 TRBV6-2/TRBV6-3 - - 14 CASSFRPPRREQYF TGTGCCAGCAGTTTTCGGCCCCCCCGTAGGGAGCAGTACTTC
TRBJ1-1 TRBV18 - many 14 CASSPGTRNTEAFF TGTGCCAGCTCACCCGGGACAAGGAACACTGAAGCTTTCTTT
TRBJ2-6 TRBV5-1 TRBD1 - 20 CASSLVPQGRGISGANVLTF TGCGCCAGCAGCTTGGTTCCCCAGGGCAGGGGGATCTCTGGGGCCAACGTCCTGACTTTC
TRBJ2-5 TRBV12-3/TRBV12-4 - many 15 CASSIADTMWETQYF TGTGCCAGCAGCATTGCAGACACAATGTGGGAGACCCAGTACTTC
TRBJ1-2 TRBV2 - many 12 CASNPGQYGYTF TGTGCCAGCAATCCAGGACAGTATGGCTACACCTTC
TRBJ2-1 TRBV7-9 - few 14 CASSTWRGRNEQFF TGTGCCAGCAGCACCTGGAGGGGGCGCAACGAGCAGTTCTTC
TRBJ2-4 TRBV25-1 TRBD2 - 16 CASSGPRAGDGNIQYF TGTGCCAGCAGTGGGCCCCGAGCGGGAGATGGAAACATTCAGTACTTC
TRBJ2-1 TRBV7-9 TRBD1 many 16 CASSRGQGSSYNEQFF TGTGCCAGCAGCAGAGGACAGGGTAGCTCCTACAATGAGCAGTTCTTC
TRBJ1-1 TRBV4-1 - few 15 CASSQETGWNTEAFF TGCGCCAGCAGCCAAGAGACAGGTTGGAACACTGAAGCTTTCTTT
TRBJ2-7 TRBV9 TRBD1 - 14 CASSEDRGMREQYF TGTGCCAGCAGCGAGGACAGGGGGATGAGGGAGCAGTACTTC
TRBJ1-5 TRBV20-1 - - 13 CSARVQANQPQHF TGCAGTGCTAGAGTGCAGGCCAATCAGCCCCAGCATTTT
TRBJ1-2 TRBV6-4 TRBD1 few 13 CASSDSGQGEYTF TGTGCCAGCAGTGACTCGGGACAGGGGGAGTACACCTTC
TRBJ2-3 TRBV12-3/TRBV12-4 - many 12 CASSGRADTQYF TGTGCCAGCAGCGGTAGGGCAGATACGCAGTATTTT
TRBJ1-3 TRBV19 - - 16 CASSIGLMRERNTIYF TGTGCCAGTAGTATAGGCCTCATGAGGGAGAGAAACACCATATATTTT
TRBJ2-7 TRBV9 TRBD2 - 16 CASSVTVGAGIYEQYF TGTGCCAGCAGCGTTACGGTCGGAGCGGGGATCTACGAGCAGTACTTC
TRBJ2-1 TRBV6-2/TRBV6-3 - many 17 CASSYRYWEDGNNEQFF TGTGCCAGCAGTTACCGGTATTGGGAGGACGGGAACAATGAGCAGTTCTTC
TRBJ2-5 TRBV4-3 - once 15 CASSQGRSGAETQYF TGCGCCAGCAGCCAAGGTCGTTCGGGGGCAGAGACCCAGTACTTC
TRBJ2-3 TRBV7-2 TRBD2 many 15 CASSLTSYSTDTQYF TGTGCCAGCAGCTTGACTAGCTACTCCACAGATACGCAGTATTTT
TRBJ2-5 TRBV2 TRBD1 many 12 CATGPAQETQYF TGTGCGACAGGGCCCGCACAAGAGACCCAGTACTTC
TRBJ2-4 TRBV4-2 TRBD1 few 18 CASSQDRQGSQTKNIQYF TGTGCCAGCAGCCAAGATCGACAGGGAAGTCAGACCAAAAACATTCAGTACTTC
TRBJ2-2 TRBV13 - - 15 CASRQFGGRTGELFF TGTGCCAGCAGGCAATTCGGGGGAAGGACCGGGGAGCTGTTTTTT
TRBJ2-7 TRBV28 TRBD2 many 15 CASSPETSGRFEQYF TGTGCCAGCAGTCCCGAGACTAGCGGGAGATTCGAGCAGTACTTC
TRBJ2-5 TRBV28 TRBD2 - 18 CASSSTKAGVLDVETQYF TGTGCCAGCTCATCCACTAAAGCGGGAGTTTTGGATGTTGAGACCCAGTACTTC
TRBJ2-1 TRBV28 - many 19 CASSSHLTFRRAYNNEQFF TGTGCCAGCAGTTCGCACCTTACCTTTCGTCGCGCATACAACAATGAGCAGTTCTTC
TRBJ1-2 TRBV12-3/TRBV12-4 - many 16 CASSHPRGLGGSSYTF TGTGCCAGCAGCCACCCCCGAGGGCTAGGAGGGTCGAGCTACACCTTC
TRBJ2-7 TRBV27 - - 11 CASGRSHEQYF TGTGCCAGCGGCAGATCCCACGAGCAGTACTTC
TRBJ2-3 TRBV12-3/TRBV12-4 TRBD2 - 18 CASSFLQTSGRAIHTQYF TGTGCCAGCAGTTTTCTTCAGACTAGCGGGAGGGCCATACATACGCAGTATTTT
TRBJ1-1 TRBV30 - few 15 CAWSVQGRLNTEAFF TGTGCCTGGAGTGTACAGGGTCGATTGAACACTGAAGCTTTCTTT
TRBJ2-1 TRBV12-3/TRBV12-4 TRBD2 - 17 CASSLTSGSFSYNEQFF TGTGCCAGCAGTTTAACTAGCGGGAGTTTTTCCTACAATGAGCAGTTCTTC
TRBJ2-1 TRBV7-3 TRBD2 many 15 CASSFLAGVYNEQFF TGTGCCAGCAGCTTTTTAGCGGGGGTATACAATGAGCAGTTCTTC
TRBJ2-1 TRBV6-1 - many 11 CASSNGHFKFF TGTGCCAGCAGCAATGGACACTTTAAGTTCTTC
TRBJ1-1 TRBV11-3 TRBD1 many 16 CASSTGQTYWRTEAFF TGTGCCAGCAGCACGGGACAGACCTACTGGCGGACTGAAGCTTTCTTT